A selection of T cell receptor beta chains follows, all from one sample in a study of blood T cells in healthy people across ages. One entry per CDR3 protein, called by TCRdb with MiXCR from the 5' RACE reads. Of some 1,800,000 distinct CDR3 sequences listed, approximately 40% were seen once; the top ten hold around 23%. Sequences were obtained from blood. The receptors were gathered from a human donor in good health. Both conserved end residues are part of each CDR3. Fields, in order: V gene, J gene, D gene, CDR3 protein. The D gene is left open where the match is weak.

v_call: TRBV11-3
j_call: TRBJ2-2
d_call: TRBD1
cdr3_aa: CASSLDWTGVDTGELFF

v_call: TRBV29-1
j_call: TRBJ1-2
d_call: NA
cdr3_aa: CSVEKRQKGGRNKDYGYTF

v_call: TRBV7-2
j_call: TRBJ1-2
d_call: TRBD1
cdr3_aa: CASSLAWDRGYYGYTF

v_call: TRBV10-3
j_call: TRBJ1-5
d_call: TRBD1
cdr3_aa: CAISEARDSGQPQHF

v_call: TRBV28
j_call: TRBJ1-5
d_call: NA
cdr3_aa: CASSPSDIQPQHF

v_call: TRBV20-1
j_call: TRBJ2-6
d_call: NA
cdr3_aa: CSAQRANVLTF

v_call: TRBV6-5
j_call: TRBJ2-3
d_call: NA
cdr3_aa: CAVTGLTDTQYF

v_call: TRBV7-2
j_call: TRBJ2-4
d_call: NA
cdr3_aa: CASSIGGAENIQYF

v_call: TRBV7-9
j_call: TRBJ2-5
d_call: NA
cdr3_aa: CASSLRLRGKETQYF

v_call: TRBV7-2
j_call: TRBJ2-3
d_call: NA
cdr3_aa: CASTPDGGPDTQYF

v_call: TRBV20-1
j_call: TRBJ1-2
d_call: NA
cdr3_aa: CSASLNYGYTF

v_call: TRBV28
j_call: TRBJ1-6
d_call: NA
cdr3_aa: CASSFQNSPLHF

v_call: TRBV4-3
j_call: NA
d_call: TRBD2
cdr3_aa: CASSQTSGGASYEQYF

v_call: TRBV4-1
j_call: TRBJ1-5
d_call: NA
cdr3_aa: CASSQVVTAVGQPQHF

v_call: TRBV7-8
j_call: TRBJ2-3
d_call: NA
cdr3_aa: CASRGGARSDTQYF

v_call: TRBV7-9
j_call: TRBJ2-6
d_call: NA
cdr3_aa: CASSLVEPKSGANVLTF

v_call: TRBV10-3
j_call: TRBJ2-7
d_call: TRBD2
cdr3_aa: CATGLAGTYEQYF

v_call: TRBV6-5
j_call: TRBJ1-6
d_call: NA
cdr3_aa: CASSYKINNSPLHF

v_call: TRBV29-1
j_call: TRBJ2-1
d_call: NA
cdr3_aa: CSVDSTLLGEQFF

v_call: TRBV5-1
j_call: TRBJ1-2
d_call: TRBD1
cdr3_aa: CASSQTGPTGYTF

v_call: TRBV10-2
j_call: TRBJ2-2
d_call: TRBD2
cdr3_aa: CASSEGLAARELFF

v_call: TRBV20-1
j_call: TRBJ2-7
d_call: NA
cdr3_aa: CSGNGYTGEQYF

v_call: TRBV6-2/TRBV6-3
j_call: TRBJ2-5
d_call: TRBD2
cdr3_aa: CASSPGLAGSRQETQYF

v_call: TRBV29-1
j_call: TRBJ2-7
d_call: NA
cdr3_aa: CSVSTGNSYEQYF

v_call: TRBV4-3
j_call: NA
d_call: TRBD2
cdr3_aa: CASSQSPLAGGLVSVFHEQYF

v_call: TRBV6-6
j_call: TRBJ2-3
d_call: NA
cdr3_aa: CASRDPTDTQYF

v_call: TRBV28
j_call: TRBJ2-7
d_call: NA
cdr3_aa: CASSSSSRVTYEQYF

v_call: TRBV4-3
j_call: TRBJ2-1
d_call: NA
cdr3_aa: CASSQDYRVYNEQFF

v_call: TRBV6-2/TRBV6-3
j_call: TRBJ2-2
d_call: NA
cdr3_aa: CASSITGETGELFF

v_call: TRBV2
j_call: TRBJ1-1
d_call: NA
cdr3_aa: CASSEARGDEAFF

v_call: TRBV29-1
j_call: TRBJ2-5
d_call: NA
cdr3_aa: CSVDQGGKTQYF

v_call: TRBV4-2
j_call: TRBJ2-1
d_call: TRBD2
cdr3_aa: CASSKATTSGGNEQFF

v_call: TRBV20-1
j_call: TRBJ1-1
d_call: TRBD1
cdr3_aa: CSARVVSTGPGAFF

v_call: TRBV9
j_call: TRBJ2-7
d_call: TRBD1
cdr3_aa: CASSVARTGGSYEQYF

v_call: TRBV29-1
j_call: TRBJ1-1
d_call: NA
cdr3_aa: CSVERNTEAFF

v_call: TRBV6-6
j_call: NA
d_call: NA
cdr3_aa: CASRSVPRGVYEQYF

v_call: TRBV5-1
j_call: TRBJ1-2
d_call: NA
cdr3_aa: CASSSDWIYGYTF